These T cell receptor beta chains were read from a single sample in a study of early T cells in non-severe SARS-CoV-2 infection. TCRdb reprocessed the 5' RACE reads via MiXCR and lists one record per CDR3 protein. The table includes approximately 32,000 distinct CDR3 sequences, roughly 4.5% detected once. The sample consisted of whole blood. The receptors derive from an adult who was a healthcare worker with PCR-confirmed SARS-CoV-2 infection or an uninfected control (not recorded which). Each CDR3 is given with its conserved first and last residue. The D gene is left open where the match is weak. A clone size is listed for some rows: how often the clone was seen (once, few, many), or a class if it is expanded.

clone_size j_call d_call v_call cdr3_aa cdr3_nt
many TRBJ2-2 NA TRBV7-9 CASSHFQGLELFF TGTGCCAGCAGCCACTTCCAGGGGCTGGAGCTGTTTTTT
NA TRBJ2-1 TRBD1 TRBV29-1 CSVGGQANEQFF TGCAGCGTTGGAGGACAGGCTAATGAGCAGTTCTTC
NA TRBJ2-7 TRBD2 TRBV2 CASSAASGRNEQYF TGTGCCAGCAGTGCGGCGAGCGGGAGAAACGAGCAGTACTTC
medium-sized TRBJ1-2 NA TRBV29-1 CSVGTGLGGYTF TGCAGCGTCGGGACCGGACTGGGAGGCTACACCTTC
many TRBJ1-3 NA TRBV6-5 CASSYSGGGGNTIYF TGTGCCAGCAGTTACTCAGGGGGTGGTGGAAACACCATATATTTT
many TRBJ2-2 NA TRBV5-1 CASSLPGAGTGELFF TGCGCCAGCAGCTTGCCGGGGGCGGGCACCGGGGAGCTGTTTTTT
few TRBJ2-7 TRBD1 TRBV5-5 CASSLTGTGVYEQYF TGTGCCAGCAGTTTAACCGGGACAGGGGTCTACGAGCAGTACTTC
many TRBJ2-5 NA TRBV9 CASSPPGLSQETQYF TGTGCCAGCAGCCCCCCCGGACTATCGCAAGAGACCCAGTACTTC
many TRBJ2-7 NA TRBV7-9 CASSVTDYEQYF TGTGCCAGCAGCGTCACTGACTACGAGCAGTACTTC
many TRBJ2-7 NA TRBV7-2 CASSPPWIEQYF TGTGCCAGCAGCCCCCCCTGGATCGAGCAGTACTTC
many TRBJ2-2 NA TRBV12-3/TRBV12-4 CASSFGGVNTGELFF TGTGCCAGCAGTTTTGGCGGGGTTAACACCGGGGAGCTGTTTTTT
many TRBJ1-2 TRBD1 TRBV7-8 CASSSGQSTNYGYTF TGTGCCAGCAGCTCGGGACAGTCGACTAACTATGGCTACACCTTC
many TRBJ1-1 NA TRBV20-1 CSAEGGRATEAFF TGCAGTGCTGAAGGGGGGCGGGCCACTGAAGCTTTCTTT
many TRBJ1-2 NA TRBV6-6 CASSYSDGYTF TGTGCCAGCAGTTACTCCGACGGCTACACCTTC
many TRBJ1-1 NA TRBV20-1 CSASPTGPNTEAFF TGCAGTGCTTCCCCTACTGGACCTAACACTGAAGCTTTCTTT
few TRBJ2-3 NA TRBV14 CASSQDLGRDTQYF TGTGCCAGCAGCCAAGATTTGGGGAGAGATACGCAGTATTTT
many TRBJ2-3 NA TRBV3-1 CASSLGPGTDTQYF TGTGCCAGCAGCCTCGGGCCTGGAACAGATACGCAGTATTTT
many TRBJ1-1 NA TRBV3-1 CASSQVGTEAFF TGTGCCAGCAGCCAAGTCGGCACTGAAGCTTTCTTT
many TRBJ1-1 NA TRBV2 CASSESWAGTEAFF TGTGCCAGCAGTGAGAGTTGGGCAGGCACTGAAGCTTTCTTT
many TRBJ1-2 TRBD1 TRBV29-1 CSVVSGTDIYGYTF TGCAGCGTAGTCTCCGGGACAGACATCTATGGCTACACCTTC